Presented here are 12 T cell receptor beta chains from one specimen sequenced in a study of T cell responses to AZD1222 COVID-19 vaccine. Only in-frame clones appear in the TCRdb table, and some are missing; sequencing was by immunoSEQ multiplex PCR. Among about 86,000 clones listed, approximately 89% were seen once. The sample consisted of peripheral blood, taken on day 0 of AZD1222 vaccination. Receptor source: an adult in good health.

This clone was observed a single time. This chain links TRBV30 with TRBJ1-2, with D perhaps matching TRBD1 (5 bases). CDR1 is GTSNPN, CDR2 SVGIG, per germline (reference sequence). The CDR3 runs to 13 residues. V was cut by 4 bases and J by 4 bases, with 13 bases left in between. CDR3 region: CAWTPGPGYGYTF. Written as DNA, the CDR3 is TGTGCCTGGACCCCGGGACCGGGCTATGGCTACACCTTC.

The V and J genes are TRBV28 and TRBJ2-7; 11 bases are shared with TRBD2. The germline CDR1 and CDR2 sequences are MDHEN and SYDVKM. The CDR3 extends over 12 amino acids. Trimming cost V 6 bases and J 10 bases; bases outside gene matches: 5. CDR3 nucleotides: TGTGCCAGCAGGACTAGCGGGGCCGATCAGTACTTC. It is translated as CASRTSGADQYF.

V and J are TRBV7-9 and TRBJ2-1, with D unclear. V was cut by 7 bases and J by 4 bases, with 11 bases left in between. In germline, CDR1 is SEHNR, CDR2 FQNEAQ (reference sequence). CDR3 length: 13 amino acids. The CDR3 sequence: CASNPAQYNEQFF. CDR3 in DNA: TGTGCCAGCAACCCAGCGCAGTACAATGAGCAGTTCTTC. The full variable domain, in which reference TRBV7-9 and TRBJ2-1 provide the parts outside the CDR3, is DTGVSQNPRHKITKRGQNVTFRCDPISEHNRLYWYRQTLGQGPEFLTYFQNEAQLEKSRLLSDRFSAERPKGSFSTLEIQRTEQGDSAMYLCASNPAQYNEQFFGPGTRLTVL.

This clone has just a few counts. CDR3 loop: CATSNGVRGNTIYF. The DNA for the CDR3 is TGTGCCACCAGTAATGGAGTCCGGGGAAACACCATATATTTT. V is TRBV24-1 and J is TRBJ1-3; D not certain. This CDR3 comprises 14 residues. Germline CDR1 KGHDR, CDR2 SFDVKD. With 6 bases removed from V and 4 bases from J, the gap between germline ends came to 12 bases.

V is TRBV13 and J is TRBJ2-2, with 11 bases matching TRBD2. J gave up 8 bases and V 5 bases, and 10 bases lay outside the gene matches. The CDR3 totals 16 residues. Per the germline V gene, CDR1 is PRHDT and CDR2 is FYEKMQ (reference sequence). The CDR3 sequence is CASSLGTSGGWGELFF. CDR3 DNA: TGTGCCAGCAGCCTGGGGACTAGCGGAGGCTGGGGGGAGCTGTTTTTT.

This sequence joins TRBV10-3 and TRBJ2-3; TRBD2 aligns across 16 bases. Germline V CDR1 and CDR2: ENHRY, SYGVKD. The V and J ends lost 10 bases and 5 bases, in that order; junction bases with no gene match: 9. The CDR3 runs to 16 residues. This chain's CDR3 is CATGTSGGAGQDTQYF. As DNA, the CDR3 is TGTGCCACAGGGACTAGCGGGGGGGCCGGGCAAGATACGCAGTATTTT.

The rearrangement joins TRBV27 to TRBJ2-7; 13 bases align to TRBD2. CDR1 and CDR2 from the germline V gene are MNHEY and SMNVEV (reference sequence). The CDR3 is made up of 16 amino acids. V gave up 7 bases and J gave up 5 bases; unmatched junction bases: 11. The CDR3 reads CASTVTSGGAWHEQYF. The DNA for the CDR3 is TGTGCCAGCACGGTAACTAGCGGGGGGGCCTGGCACGAGCAGTACTTC.

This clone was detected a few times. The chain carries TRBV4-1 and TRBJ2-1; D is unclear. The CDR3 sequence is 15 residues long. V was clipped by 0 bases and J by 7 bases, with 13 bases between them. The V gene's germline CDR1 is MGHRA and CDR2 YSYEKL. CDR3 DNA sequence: TGCGCCAGCAGCCAAGATGTTGGGATAGGGAATGAGCAGTTCTTC. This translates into CASSQDVGIGNEQFF.

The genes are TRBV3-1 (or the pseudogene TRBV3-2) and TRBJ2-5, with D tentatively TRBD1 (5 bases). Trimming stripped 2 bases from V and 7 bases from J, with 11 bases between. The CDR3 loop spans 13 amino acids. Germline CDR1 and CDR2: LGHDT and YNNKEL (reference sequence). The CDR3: CASSQPPRGTQYF. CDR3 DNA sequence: TGTGCCAGCAGCCAACCCCCAAGGGGGACCCAGTACTTC.

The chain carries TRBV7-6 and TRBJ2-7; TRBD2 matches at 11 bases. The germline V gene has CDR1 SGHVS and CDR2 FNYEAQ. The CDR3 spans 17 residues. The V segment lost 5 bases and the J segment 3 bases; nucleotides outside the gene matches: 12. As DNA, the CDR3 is TGTGCCAGCAGCAGGGGGTTACTAGCGGGGGTCTACTACGAGCAGTACTTC. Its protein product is CASSRGLLAGVYYEQYF.

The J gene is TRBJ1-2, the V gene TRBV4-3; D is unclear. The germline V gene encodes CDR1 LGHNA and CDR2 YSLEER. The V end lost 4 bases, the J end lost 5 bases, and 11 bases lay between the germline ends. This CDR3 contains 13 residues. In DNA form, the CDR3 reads TGCGCCAGCAGCCCCGGGCGATTATATGGCTACACCTTC. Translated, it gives CASSPGRLYGYTF.

CDR3 nucleotide sequence: TGTGCCAGCAGCATCGACACCCCGCCCCAGCATTTT. The encoded protein is CASSIDTPPQHF. The chain couples TRBV7-9 to TRBJ1-5; D call uncertain. CDR3 size: 12 residues. Deletions cut 5 bases from V and 9 bases from J, with 11 bases between. The germline CDR1 and CDR2 sequences are SEHNR and FQNEAQ (reference sequence).